This entry features one T cell receptor (beta chain) sequence. This clonotype was counted ten times or more. The antigen it recognizes is unknown. Per-nucleotide qualities are absent, and no much larger clonotype sits a single base away. Amplification of TCR beta CDR3 regions was carried out from RNA transcripts. A first-round RT-PCR of the TCR CDR3 used the HTBI primer set with the Qiagen OneStep RT-PCR kit. Libraries were constructed in a second round of multiplex PCR, after which size selection and purification were performed. Libraries were sequenced paired-end with 100 bp reads on an Illumina HiSeq2000. For the original study's pipeline: SOAPnuke was used to process the raw data, with reads discarded if the reads contained adapters or uncalled bases, had a mean Phred below 15, or lacked an exact constant-primer or identifier match. COPE v1.2.5 was used to merge the high-quality paired reads, and each unique nucleotide sequence was defined as a clonotype. Clonotypes were aligned to IMGT TRBV, TRBD and TRBJ reference segments using MiTCR v1.1. The analysis included only V-J combinations with a frequency above 0.0001, which together covered around 99% of the repertoires. A TCS score was defined as the ratio between F50 (clonal expansion) and ExV (chaos), using BLOSUM62-based TCRdist between CDR3 peptides within each V-J. Welch's t-statistics and random forest reduced around 550 V-J features to 10 to 15, which were used in a naive Bayes classifier (R e1071). TCRdb's own reprocessing of the public reads used fastp at Q25 and MiXCR and kept productive beta chains. Each entry is one CDR3 protein sequence, shown with its most common DNA and genes. None of the V and J calls come from the authors' own analysis; TCRdb made them. A total of around 190,000 distinct CDR3 sequences appear in this sample, about a sixth of them only once. Together, the top ten hold more than 50% of the sample.

The CDR3 spans 11 residues, from the cysteine through the phenylalanine. Only the CDR3 region is kept as DNA, spanning 33 bases read in frame from base 1. Sequences SGHTA (CDR1) and FQGTGA (CDR2) are obtained from the germline V gene. V is clipped by 9 bases and J by 1 base, and the sequence between their germline boundaries is 6 bases long. This sample is part of a study of T cells in Graves' hyperthyroidism and ophthalmopathy (dated by TCRdb to the late 2010s). A note on the overall study: Peripheral blood was sampled at the time of initial diagnosis, prior to any treatment. An independent validation cohort of 18 to 20 hyperthyroidism patients and 17 patients who later progressed to ophthalmopathy tested prospective prediction of ophthalmopathy. To identify TCR V-J signatures that set the groups apart, the researchers used a discovery cohort of 90 to 100 patients, made up of under 45 with Graves' ophthalmopathy and 55 to 65 with stable Graves' hyperthyroidism. TCR Vbeta CDR3 sequencing of approximately 140 peripheral blood samples (over 40 ophthalmopathy, some 75 hyperthyroidism and roughly 17 progressor patients) is reported in the paper. Once sampling was done, hyperthyroidism patients were given methimazole at a starting dose of 30 mg daily, whereas ophthalmopathy patients were given high-dose intravenous methylprednisolone. The study also compared thyroid tissue and blood T-cell repertoires from five or six Graves' hyperthyroidism patients. For training and testing, the roughly 97 patients in the discovery cohort were randomly divided in a 7:3 ratio.

Study-level results and caveats: Most expanded thyroid clonotypes (frequency above 0.001) were also detected in blood, a finding suggesting that blood repertoires may reflect thyroid immune responses. No statistical method was used to set the sample size in advance, and investigators knew the group allocation. In validation, the model predicted progression to ophthalmopathy with roughly 70% sensitivity and 72% to 85% specificity, a median of roughly seven months before onset. A 13 V-J signature model separated ophthalmopathy from stable hyperthyroidism, with about 90% sensitivity and about 81% specificity in cross-validation and 80%/75% in testing.

Graves' hyperthyroidism was defined as stable when no progression to ophthalmopathy occurred over 18 months of follow-up. Hyperthyroidism patients were aged 18 to 65 years and newly diagnosed, with disease duration of less than 2 months. Patients with uncontrolled infections, other autoimmune diseases, pregnancy or lactation were excluded. Clinical symptoms, serum thyroxine and TRAb, thyroid ultrasound, and orbital computed tomography formed the basis for the diagnoses. Ficoll-Paque density gradient centrifugation was used to isolate PBMCs from 8.5 to 10 ml of fresh peripheral blood. Trizol reagent was used to extract total RNA, and RNA quality was then checked on an Agilent 2100 Bioanalyzer.

The specimen sequenced was blood. The sequence links TRBV7-3 to TRBJ1-2; no D segment can be confidently identified. The TCR comes from a woman in her fifties or sixties with Graves' hyperthyroidism. Here is the DNA: TGTGCCAGTGGGGATAACTATGGCTACACCTTC. This translates into CASGDNYGYTF.